The sequence of this T cell receptor (beta chain) was determined in a study of cytomegalovirus exposure and HLA in healthy donors (dated by TCRdb to 2016 to 2017). The study in broad terms: The 500 to 800 repertoires of the first cohort and the 120 validation repertoires were produced on the same platform, according to a later analysis. The study was designed to test whether signatures of past pathogen exposure could be identified by cataloging public T cell receptors. A separate validation cohort of 90 to 150 different subjects was used in addition to the approximately 640-subject first cohort. High-throughput TCR immunosequencing, statistical association of individual TCRs with disease status, and machine learning were combined to predict cytomegalovirus infection status. What the authors observed across the whole study: In vitro tests confirmed that a few of the cytomegalovirus-associated TCR beta chains recognize cytomegalovirus antigens. In a later analysis, TCRs clustered in the first cohort were found to also tend to co-occur in the 130 or so validation repertoires, with about 94% of cluster scores above 0. While some public TCRs were present in many individuals, most TCR sequences turned up only very rarely across donors. A total of fewer than 200 TCR beta chains were listed by the study as associated with cytomegalovirus. It was suggested by the authors that the approach could potentially be generalized to other disease states and immunological phenotypes. A later analysis lacked HLA typing for the validation cohort, so it scored co-occurrence in that cohort across all 130 or so repertoires. The classifier was reported to diagnose cytomegalovirus status with high specificity and sensitivity in both the original cohort and the validation cohort.

The library was obtained by the immunoSEQ multiplex PCR assay. The study's processing was this. A statistical classification framework was developed to diagnose cytomegalovirus status using the catalog of TCR beta chain sequences. The table was pulled from immuneACCESS by TCRdb, which kept in-frame rearrangements only. Such tables lose some clones; where checked, under half of the loss comes from unresolved V genes, and the rest has no known cause. D and trimming were read from the DNA, whereas the V and J calls and clone size are those reported in that table. This sample has some 160,000 clones in its table, and roughly 91% of those were observed once. The ten largest make up 2.5% to 3.5% of the sample. Donors formed part of the validation cohort, which comprised some 120 subjects and was distinct from the first cohort of 690 or so subjects. For this clone: The target of this receptor is not known. Base qualities are not recorded, but no much larger clone differs from it by a single base.

The clonotype originates from a man aged 18 to 29 in good health and CMV-seronegative. Sequenced input: PBMCs.

The sequence in DNA is TGCGCCAGCAGTGGGGCGGACAGGGGATACACCGGGGAGCTGTTTTTT. It is translated as CASSGADRGYTGELFF. The chain is made from TRBV10-1 and TRBJ2-2; 9 junctional bases match TRBD1. The CDR3, cysteine through phenylalanine, is 16 amino acids long. Only the CDR3 region is kept as DNA, spanning 48 bases read in frame from base 1. Trimmed from V: 4 bases; trimmed from J: 3 bases; junction bases lacking a gene match: 6. The germline V gene (reference sequence) provides CDR1 WNHNN and CDR2 SYGVQD.